One and the same sample provided the 30 T cell receptor beta chains below, sequenced in a study of T-cell memory formation after mild COVID-19. TCRdb redid the calling of the 5' RACE reads with MiXCR, one entry per CDR3 protein. Of around 110,000 distinct CDR3 sequences listed, around 12% are singletons. Sequenced: PBMCs or a T cell subset sorted from them (not recorded which). The receptors stem from an adult woman who had mild COVID-19 (a few samples of this study predate the infection). Cell type and time point are not known.

This clonotype was seen many times. The chain couples TRBV6-5 to TRBJ1-2; the match to TRBD1 covers 8 bases. Losses at the gene ends were 6 bases for V and 3 bases for J; bases not matched to a gene: 6. CDR1 and CDR2 (germline): MNHEY, SVGAGI. The CDR3 length is 14 residues. CDR3 sequence (DNA): TGTGCCAGCAGCCTTGGACAGGGTGACTATGGCTACACCTTC. As protein: CASSLGQGDYGYTF.

The chain carries TRBV24-1 and TRBJ1-5, with D unclear. CDR3 length: 9 residues. Trimming removed 9 bases at V and 5 bases at J, with 1 base between. The V gene's germline CDR1 is KGHDR and CDR2 SFDVKD. CDR3 protein: CATDQPQHF. The CDR3 DNA sequence: TGTGCCACCGATCAGCCCCAGCATTTT.

In its sample, this clonotype ranks as medium-sized. The rearrangement joins TRBV20-1 to TRBJ2-1; D is perhaps TRBD1 or TRBD2 (6 bases each). Trimming took 8 bases from V and 0 from J, leaving 23 bases between them. Looked up from germline, CDR1 is DFQATT and CDR2 is SNEGSKA (reference sequence). The CDR3 length is 17 residues. The CDR3 nucleotides read TGCAGTCCAAGGGACTCGGGGGCCGTTGCCTCCTACAATGAGCAGTTCTTC. It codes for CSPRDSGAVASYNEQFF.

This clonotype was seen a few times. The CDR3 spells CASRLAGGLPDTQYF. The CDR3 DNA is TGTGCCAGCAGATTAGCGGGAGGTCTTCCAGATACGCAGTATTTT. The chain employs TRBV6-5 and TRBJ2-3; 10 positions match TRBD2. CDR1 and CDR2 (germline): MNHEY, SVGAGI. The CDR3 spans 15 residues. The V gene end was trimmed by 6 bases and the J gene end by 4 bases; junction bases not matched to a gene: 7.

This clonotype has a count of ten or more. The chain uses TRBV29-1 and TRBJ2-3, with TRBD1 as a possible D gene (5 bases). CDR3 length: 16 residues. V dropped 4 bases and J dropped 0 bases, with 17 bases sitting between them. The germline V gene encodes CDR1 SQVTM and CDR2 ANQGSEA. The CDR3 coding sequence is TGCAGCGTTGTTCTCCTAGGGGATTTGAGCACAGATACGCAGTATTTT. It codes for CSVVLLGDLSTDTQYF.

This clonotype was counted a few times. The chain links TRBV9 to TRBJ2-7; the D is unclear. This CDR3 region has 14 residues. V was shortened by 2 bases and J by 2 bases, with 11 bases between the two germline ends. The germline gives CDR1 SGDLS, CDR2 YYNGEE. CDR3 sequence (DNA): TGTGCCAGCAGCGTTGACGACTCACCCTACGAGCAGTACTTC. Its protein is CASSVDDSPYEQYF.

The sample holds many counts of this clonotype. The CDR3 is CASSPLQGAYEQYF. The CDR3 DNA sequence: TGCGCCAGCAGCCCGTTACAGGGGGCCTACGAGCAGTACTTC. The gene calls are TRBV4-1 and TRBJ2-7; 8 nucleotides align to TRBD1. The germline V gene has CDR1 MGHRA and CDR2 YSYEKL. The CDR3 contains 14 residues. V shed 4 bases and J 2 bases; nucleotides not matched to a gene: 4.

J is TRBJ2-2 and V is TRBV25-1; no reliable D call. The ends were cut back, 9 bases at V and 0 bases at J, with 8 bases in the middle. The CDR3 spans 13 residues. The germline V gene has CDR1 MGHDK and CDR2 SYGVNS. The CDR3 is CASRLANTGELFF. As DNA, the CDR3 is TGTGCCAGTCGGCTCGCGAACACCGGGGAGCTGTTTTTT.

The gene calls are TRBV12-3 or TRBV12-4 and TRBJ2-1, with 8 nucleotides matching TRBD2. The V segment lost 6 bases and the J segment 7 bases; nucleotides outside the gene matches: 14. This CDR3 is 16 amino acids long. The CDR3 nucleotides are TGTGCCAGCAGGAACCACATAGCGGGGTCCGGAAATGAGCAGTTCTTC. Protein: CASRNHIAGSGNEQFF.

Ten or more counts support this clonotype. This rearrangement joins TRBV12-3 or TRBV12-4 to TRBJ2-7; 8 bases match TRBD1. Unmatched junction bases numbered 6, after V lost 2 bases and J lost 3 bases. The CDR3 runs 15 residues. CDR3 nucleotides: TGTGCCAGCAGTTTAAACGGACAGGGCGACTACGAGCAGTACTTC. This gives the protein CASSLNGQGDYEQYF.

The genes are TRBV10-3 and TRBJ1-4, with D tentatively TRBD1 (5 bases). V lost 0 bases and J lost 7, with 15 bases in between. Germline CDR1 ENHRY, CDR2 SYGVKD. The CDR3 loop spans 16 amino acids. The CDR3 DNA is TGTGCCATCAGTGAGTCGCAGGGAGTGGGGGGTGAAAAACTGTTTTTT. It encodes CAISESQGVGGEKLFF.

The chain recombines TRBV7-2 with TRBJ2-5, with 7 positions matching TRBD2. Germline V gives CDR1 SGHTA, CDR2 FQGNSA. V lost 3 bases, J lost 2 bases, and 6 bases stayed unmatched. The CDR3 totals 15 residues. CDR3 residues: CASSFLAEGQETQYF. The CDR3 bases are TGTGCCAGCAGCTTCCTAGCGGAGGGACAAGAGACCCAGTACTTC.

This chain connects TRBV21-1 to TRBJ2-3; the table's D call of TRBD2 was not tested on the DNA. TRBV21-1 is classified as a pseudogene. The CDR3 length is 15 residues. The CDR3 is CASSKESLEGDTQYF. For the CDR3, the DNA is TGTGCCAGCAGCAAAGAAAGCCTCGAGGGTGATACGCAGTATTTT.

In its sample, this clonotype was seen a few times. This chain links TRBV5-6 with TRBJ1-2; a weak D match, TRBD1 (5 bases). CDR3 length: 16 amino acids. V gave up 4 bases and J gave up 0 bases, with 16 bases separating them. The germline V gene encodes CDR1 SGHDT and CDR2 YYEEEE. CDR3 coding DNA: TGTGCCAGCAGCCTCCCGACAGCGATAGCTAACTATGGCTACACCTTC. The encoded protein is CASSLPTAIANYGYTF.

This clonotype showed up just a few times. This chain connects TRBV11-3 to TRBJ2-3, with D tentatively TRBD2 (7 bases). V was cut by 5 bases and J by 3 bases, with 18 bases left in between. Germline assignment: CDR1 SGHNT and CDR2 YENEEA. The length of the CDR3 is 16 residues. The CDR3 here is CASSHRGGYSTDTQYF. In nucleotides, the CDR3 is TGTGCCAGCAGCCATAGGGGGGGCTATTCAACAGATACGCAGTATTTT.

With respect to this clonotype: This CDR3 is missing its conserved last phenylalanine or tryptophan, likely due to a read error. The DNA is left out, because the CDR3 cannot be placed on it with certainty; the CDR3 is given as TCRdb lists it. This chain links TRBV21-1 with TRBJ2-7. TRBV21-1 is given as a pseudogene. The CDR3 length is 10 residues, termini included. CDR3 protein: CASSKATSFL.

This rearrangement joins TRBV19 to TRBJ2-7; tentative D call: TRBD1 (6 bases). The CDR3 is made up of 17 amino acids. The V end lost 6 bases, the J end lost 5 bases, and 26 bases lay between the germline ends. Germline CDR1 is LNHDA and CDR2 is SQIVND (reference sequence). The CDR3 here is CASSQGAAGVVSNEQYF. Here the CDR3 DNA reads TGTGCCAGTAGCCAAGGGGCGGCAGGGGTCGTTTCAAACGAGCAGTACTTC. The whole variable domain, remainder taken from reference TRBV19 and TRBJ2-7, is DGGITQSPKYLFRKEGQNVTLSCEQNLNHDAMYWYRQDPGQGLRLIYYSQIVNDFQKGDIAEGYSVSREKKESFPLTVTSAQKNPTAFYLCASSQGAAGVVSNEQYFGPGTRLTVT.

This clonotype was recorded a few times. J is TRBJ1-5 and V is TRBV19; 12 bases line up with TRBD1. Unmatched junction bases numbered 2, after V lost 3 bases and J lost 5 bases. The V gene's germline CDR1 is LNHDA and CDR2 SQIVND (reference sequence). This CDR3 is built from 15 residues. Here the CDR3 DNA reads TGTGCCAGTAGTATCGGGACAGGGGGCGATCAGCCCCAGCATTTT. Its translation is CASSIGTGGDQPQHF.

This clonotype was counted only a few times. The rearrangement joins TRBV5-1 to TRBJ2-7; perhaps D is TRBD1 or TRBD2 (5 bases each). CDR3 length: 15 amino acids. The germline gives CDR1 SGHRS, CDR2 YFSETQ. The V gene lost 5 bases and the J gene lost 3 bases, with 18 bases spanning the gap. As DNA, the CDR3 is TGCGCCAGCAGTCGTAGGGACGGAAGTGTCTACGAGCAGTACTTC. Protein: CASSRRDGSVYEQYF.

This clonotype was detected a few times. V is TRBV30 and J is TRBJ2-1; the D gene is possibly TRBD1 (6 bases). V was clipped by 4 bases and J by 7 bases, with 8 bases between them. Germline V gene data show CDR1 as GTSNPN and CDR2 as SVGIG (reference sequence). The CDR3 covers 11 residues. The CDR3 region has the DNA TGTGCCTGGACAGGGGAAAATGAGCAGTTCTTC. Translation gives CAWTGENEQFF.

This clonotype was recorded at least ten times. V usage is TRBV12-3 or TRBV12-4 and J usage is TRBJ1-1; 8 nucleotides agree with TRBD1. There are 14 residues in the CDR3. J was trimmed by 4 bases and V by 6 bases; bases with no gene match: 7. The chain's CDR3 is CASSDRGASTEAFF. In DNA, the CDR3 is TGTGCCAGCAGCGACAGGGGCGCTAGCACTGAAGCTTTCTTT.

Only a few counts were recorded for this clonotype. The chain combines TRBV4-3 with TRBJ2-1; TRBD2 matches at 16 bases. CDR1 and CDR2 (germline): LGHNA, YSLEER. V lost 3 bases to trimming and J lost 10 bases; unmatched junction nucleotides: 18. This CDR3 is built from 20 residues. CDR3 nucleotides: TGCGCCAGCAGCCATACAGGGACCGGGACTAGCGGGAGGGCCTGGGGGGAGCAGTTCTTC. Encoded protein: CASSHTGTGTSGRAWGEQFF.

The rearrangement links TRBV6-5 to TRBJ2-2; D uncertain. The germline V gene encodes CDR1 MNHEY and CDR2 SVGAGI. The V gene lost 4 bases and the J gene lost 5 bases, with 14 bases spanning the gap. The CDR3 has 15 residues. The CDR3, as DNA: TGTGCCAGCAGTTTCTCCCCACCTACGACCGGGGAGCTGTTTTTT. Translating it yields CASSFSPPTTGELFF.

This clonotype was picked up a small number of times. The rearrangement links TRBV7-9 to TRBJ2-1; D is unresolved. Germline V lookup: CDR1 SEHNR, CDR2 FQNEAQ (reference sequence). This CDR3 contains 15 residues. Trimming took 3 bases from V and 2 from J, leaving 11 bases between them. CDR3 nucleotides: TGTGCCAGCAGCTTCCCCAAGGAACCCTACAATGAGCAGTTCTTC. It specifies CASSFPKEPYNEQFF.

This clonotype showed up just a few times. V usage is TRBV7-2 and J usage is TRBJ2-7, with D unclear. V shed 1 base and J shed 2 bases, with 9 bases lying between them. The CDR3 consists of 14 residues. Germline CDR1 reads SGHTA; CDR2 reads FQGNSA. CDR3 region: CASSLDIRTYEQYF. Written as DNA, the CDR3 is TGTGCCAGCAGCTTAGATATCCGCACCTACGAGCAGTACTTC.

There are a few counts of this clonotype. The chain combines TRBV11-2 with TRBJ2-1, with TRBD2 identical over 9 bases. Unmatched junction bases numbered 8, after V lost 6 bases and J lost 5 bases. From germline, CDR1 is SGHAT and CDR2 FQNNGV. The CDR3 covers 15 residues. CDR3 region: CASRSIAGVHNEQFF. In DNA, the CDR3 is TGTGCCAGCAGGTCGATAGCGGGAGTCCACAATGAGCAGTTCTTC.

This clonotype was observed a handful of times. The chain joins TRBV12-3 or TRBV12-4 to TRBJ2-1, with a possible D match to TRBD2 (6 bases). This CDR3 spans 15 amino acids. Trimming cost V 5 bases and J 5 bases, with 16 bases left between them. The CDR3 sequence is CASSPGIPGDNEQFF. CDR3 in DNA: TGTGCCAGCAGTCCTGGGATCCCGGGGGACAATGAGCAGTTCTTC.

At least ten counts were recorded for this clonotype. The gene calls are TRBV7-9 and TRBJ2-7; weak D call: TRBD1 (6 bases). The CDR3 is 15 amino acids. Looked up from germline, CDR1 is SEHNR and CDR2 is FQNEAQ (reference sequence). Trimming removed 4 bases from V and 7 bases from J, with 20 bases in between. CDR3 sequence reads: CASSSAGTGLGEQYF. CDR3 coding DNA: TGTGCCAGCAGCTCCGCGGGCACAGGGTTGGGTGAGCAGTACTTC.

This chain uses TRBV29-1 with TRBJ2-1, with 9 bases matching TRBD2. CDR1 SQVTM and CDR2 ANQGSEA come from the germline V gene. The CDR3 covers 14 residues. V shed 7 bases, J shed 0 bases, and the junction held 4 bases outside the gene matches. CDR3 sequence: CSADSGSSYNEQFF. For the CDR3, the DNA is TGCAGCGCCGATAGCGGGAGCTCCTACAATGAGCAGTTCTTC.

V and J are TRBV6-5 and TRBJ2-3; 9 bases map to TRBD2. The CDR3 covers 20 residues. V dropped 7 bases and J dropped 3; count of bases not matched to a gene: 23. Germline values: CDR1 MNHEY, CDR2 SVGAGI. The CDR3 coding sequence is TGTGCCAGCACACCCCGGAGCGGGACTAGCACCACGCAACTAACAGATACGCAGTATTTT. Its protein is CASTPRSGTSTTQLTDTQYF.